This entry lists 9 T cell receptor beta chains sequenced from one sample in a study of T cell changes during pregnancy in multiple sclerosis. Clones were sequenced by immunoSEQ multiplex PCR, and TCRdb holds only the in-frame ones, with some missing. The profile shows under 90,000 clones, 94% of them singletons. The sequencing here drew on peripheral blood, taken in the second trimester of pregnancy. All receptors derive from a female donor in good health, enrolled as a control in a pregnancy study.

This chain uses TRBV5-6 with TRBJ2-3, with D perhaps matching TRBD2 (5 bases). Trimming left V 3 bases short and J 8 bases short, with 13 bases between. Per germline, CDR1 SGHDT and CDR2 YYEEEE. The CDR3 has 13 amino acids. The CDR3 DNA sequence: TGTGCCAGCAGCTCCCGGACCCGGGGTACGCAGTATTTT. As protein: CASSSRTRGTQYF.

This clone was recorded a few times. The V call is TRBV5-1, the J call TRBJ1-1, with D unresolved. This CDR3 has 13 residues. CDR1 SGHRS and CDR2 YFSETQ come from the germline V gene. V dropped 4 bases and J dropped 1 base, with 8 bases sitting between them. Written as DNA, the CDR3 is TGCGCCAGCAGCCTGCGTGAGAACACTGAAGCTTTCTTT. Protein: CASSLRENTEAFF.

The chain couples TRBV5-1 to TRBJ2-3, with a weak D call TRBD1 (6 bases). This CDR3 has 14 residues. Germline V gene sequence: CDR1 SGHRS, CDR2 YFSETQ. Trimming removed 4 bases from V and 3 bases from J, with 12 bases in between. The CDR3 nucleotides read TGCGCCAGCAGCAACGGACAGTCTACAGATACGCAGTATTTT. This sequence encodes CASSNGQSTDTQYF.

The chain recombines TRBV5-1 with TRBJ2-7; 7 bases are a match to TRBD1. Germline CDR1 and CDR2: SGHRS and YFSETQ. The length of the CDR3 is 14 residues. Trimming took 0 bases from V and 3 from J; bases not matched to a gene: 3. CDR3 sequence: CASSLEAGGYEQYF. The CDR3 DNA sequence: TGCGCCAGCAGCTTGGAGGCAGGGGGCTACGAGCAGTACTTC.

The V gene is TRBV10-3, the J gene TRBJ2-7; 12 bases are shared with TRBD2. V shed 7 bases, J shed 6 bases, and the junction held 7 bases outside the gene matches. The length of the CDR3 is 14 residues. CDR1 and CDR2 (germline): ENHRY, SYGVKD. The CDR3 DNA reads as TGTGCCATCACTCCGACTAGCGGGAGTTCCGAGCAGTACTTC. It translates to CAITPTSGSSEQYF.

The V and J genes are TRBV7-9 and TRBJ2-3; 8 nucleotides match TRBD2. CDR3 length equals 15 residues. Germline-derived CDR1 and CDR2 are SEHNR and FQNEAQ (reference sequence). V was clipped by 3 bases and J by 3 bases; unmatched bases: 5. CDR3 residues: CASSFIPGGTDTQYF. In DNA form, the CDR3 reads TGTGCCAGCAGCTTCATACCGGGGGGGACAGATACGCAGTATTTT.

The V call is TRBV15, the J call TRBJ2-1, with 10 bases aligning to TRBD1. This CDR3 has 15 amino acids. The V segment lost 7 bases and the J segment 8 bases; nucleotides outside the gene matches: 11. Germline-derived CDR1 and CDR2 are LNHNV and YYDKDF (reference sequence). CDR3 sequence reads: CATKGGDRGIHEQFF. As DNA, the CDR3 is TGTGCCACCAAGGGGGGGGACAGGGGTATCCATGAGCAGTTCTTC.

The genes are TRBV5-1 and TRBJ1-2, with D possibly being TRBD1 (6 bases). The CDR3 contains 13 residues. In germline, CDR1 is SGHRS, CDR2 YFSETQ. V shed 3 bases and J shed 5 bases, with 11 bases lying between them. The CDR3 region has the DNA TGCGCCAGCAGCTCAGGGACAAATTATGGCTACACCTTC. Translated: CASSSGTNYGYTF.

This clone is a singleton in its sample. CDR3 coding DNA: TGTGCCAGCAGTGAAGCGCCGAGCGGGAGGGCCGCAGATACGCAGTATTTT. Protein product: CASSEAPSGRAADTQYF. This chain connects TRBV2 to TRBJ2-3; 10 bases match TRBD2. Germline V gene data show CDR1 as SNHLY and CDR2 as FYNNEI. This CDR3 is 17 amino acids long. The junction had 7 bases not matched to a gene; V was cut back by 0 bases and J by 4 bases.